This T cell receptor beta chain was sequenced during a study of cytomegalovirus exposure and HLA in healthy donors. Turning to the study itself: Assignment to the Caucasian-associated ancestry cluster applied to approximately 80% of the roughly 410 genotyped donors. Findings of the study overall: For presence/absence analyses, sequencing depth was assumed to be roughly uniform across donors. Most TCR sequences showed up rarely, but some public TCRs showed up in many donors. A missense variant in DCLRE1C was later tied to TCR beta V- and J-gene trimming.

Notes on this clone: Its antigen is unknown.

The PCR had 60 Vbeta and 13 Jbeta primers. Sequenced by immunoSEQ multiplex PCR; TCRdb stores in-frame clones only, minus some. The sample includes about 87,000 clones, 79% of them seen just once. CDR1 is SEHNR and CDR2 is FQNEAQ in the germline V gene (reference sequence). The CDR3 loop spans 14 amino acids. Trimming at V came to 5 bases and at J to 2 bases, leaving 5 bases not matched to a gene. This TCR derives from a woman aged 40-49 years in good health and CMV-seronegative. The chain carries TRBV7-9 and TRBJ2-7; 8 nucleotides match TRBD1. Sequenced material: PBMCs. DNA of the CDR3: TGTGCCAGCAGCCCCCTGGGACAGGCCTACGAGCAGTACTTC. This codes for CASSPLGQAYEQYF.